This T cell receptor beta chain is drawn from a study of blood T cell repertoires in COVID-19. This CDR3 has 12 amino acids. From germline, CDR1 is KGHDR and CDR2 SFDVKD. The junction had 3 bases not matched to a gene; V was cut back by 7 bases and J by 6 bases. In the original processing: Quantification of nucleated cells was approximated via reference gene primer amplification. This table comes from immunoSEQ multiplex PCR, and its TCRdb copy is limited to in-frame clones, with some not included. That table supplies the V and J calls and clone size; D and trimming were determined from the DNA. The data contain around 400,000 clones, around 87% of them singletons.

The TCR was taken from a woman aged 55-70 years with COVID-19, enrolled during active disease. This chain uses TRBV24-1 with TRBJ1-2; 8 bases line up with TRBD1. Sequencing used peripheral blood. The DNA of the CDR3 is TGTGCCACCAGGGACAGGGCGAATGGCTACACCTTC. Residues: CATRDRANGYTF.